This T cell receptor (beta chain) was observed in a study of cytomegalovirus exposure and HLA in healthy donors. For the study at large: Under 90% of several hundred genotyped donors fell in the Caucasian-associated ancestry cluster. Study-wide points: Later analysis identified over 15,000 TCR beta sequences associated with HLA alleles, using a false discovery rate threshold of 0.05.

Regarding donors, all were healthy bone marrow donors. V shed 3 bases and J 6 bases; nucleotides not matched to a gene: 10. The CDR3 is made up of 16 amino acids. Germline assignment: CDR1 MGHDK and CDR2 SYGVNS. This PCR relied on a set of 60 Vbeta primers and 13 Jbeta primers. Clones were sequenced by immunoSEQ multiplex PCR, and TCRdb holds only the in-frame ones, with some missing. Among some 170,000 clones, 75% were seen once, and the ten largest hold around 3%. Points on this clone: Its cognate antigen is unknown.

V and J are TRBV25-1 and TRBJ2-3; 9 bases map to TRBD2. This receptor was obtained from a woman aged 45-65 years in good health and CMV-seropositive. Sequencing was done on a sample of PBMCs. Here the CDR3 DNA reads TGTGCCAGCAGTGACAGGCGGGGGGGCCCGGGGGATACGCAGTATTTT. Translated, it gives CASSDRRGGPGDTQYF.